Below are 8 T cell receptor beta chains sequenced from a single sample in a study of shared clonotypes between healthy human individuals. Only in-frame clones appear in the TCRdb table, and some are missing; sequencing was by immunoSEQ multiplex PCR. Of 600,000 to 700,000 clones listed, 73% were seen once; the top ten hold more than 1.5%. The sample was memory CD4+ T cells sorted from blood. The sample's subset: CD45RA-negative fraction. The origin of the receptors is a woman under 40 in good health.

This clone turned up a few times. This chain connects TRBV2 to TRBJ1-5, with TRBD1 identical over 8 bases. V lost 7 bases and J lost 7; bases outside the gene matches: 6. There are 13 residues in the CDR3. Germline V gives CDR1 SNHLY, CDR2 FYNNEI. This CDR3 is CASNTGGRQPQHF. For the CDR3, the DNA is TGTGCCAGCAATACAGGGGGGCGACAGCCCCAGCATTTT.

In its sample, this clone was seen many times. The genes are TRBV29-1 and TRBJ2-2; 12 bases line up with TRBD2. The CDR3 runs to 15 residues. Trimming took 5 bases from V and 7 from J; bases not matched to a gene: 8. Germline loops: CDR1 SQVTM, CDR2 ANQGSEA. In nucleotides, the CDR3 is TGCAGCGTTTCAACTGGACTAGCGGGATTCGGGGAGCTGTTTTTT. It encodes CSVSTGLAGFGELFF.

This chain joins TRBV18 and TRBJ1-2; D may be TRBD1 (5 bases). The CDR3 sequence is 15 residues long. V was trimmed by 3 bases and J by 3 bases, leaving 14 bases between them. Germline V lookup: CDR1 KGHSH, CDR2 LQKENI. CDR3 protein: CASSPRDASDYGYTF. The DNA of the CDR3 is TGTGCCAGCTCACCTCGGGACGCTTCCGACTATGGCTACACCTTC.

This chain connects TRBV29-1 to TRBJ2-1; 7 positions agree with TRBD2. Germline V gene data show CDR1 as SQVTM and CDR2 as ANQGSEA. The V and J ends lost 8 bases and 14 bases, in that order; junction bases with no gene match: 3. The CDR3 consists of 8 residues. The chain's CDR3 is CSPGGEFF. Written as DNA, the CDR3 is TGCAGCCCTGGGGGGGAGTTCTTC.

J is TRBJ2-1 and V is TRBV7-2, with D possibly being TRBD1 or TRBD2 (5 bases each). V lost 1 base, J lost 4 bases, and 14 bases lay in between. Germline CDR1 SGHTA, CDR2 FQGNSA. The CDR3 has 16 residues. CDR3 nucleotides: TGTGCCAGCAGCTTAGAGGGGACGGTGGTTTACAATGAGCAGTTCTTC. As protein: CASSLEGTVVYNEQFF.

This clone was seen a single time. The same CDR3 can be traced to other DNA sequences in this sample. The rearrangement joins TRBV11-2 to TRBJ2-2; D might be TRBD2 (6 bases). The CDR3 loop spans 14 amino acids. V lost 2 bases and J 5 bases, leaving 9 bases between the germline ends. Germline CDR1 SGHAT, CDR2 FQNNGV. The CDR3 DNA follows: TGTGCCAGCAGCTTACAGGGAGGAACCGGGGAGCTGTTTTTT. Translating it yields CASSLQGGTGELFF. The whole variable domain, filled in from reference TRBV11-2 and TRBJ2-2, reads EAGVAQSPRYKIIEKRQSVAFWCNPISGHATLYWYQQILGQGPKLLIQFQNNGVVDDSQLPKDRFSAERLKGVDSTLKIQPAKLEDSAVYLCASSLQGGTGELFFGEGSRLTVL.

In its sample, this clone was seen a few times. CDR3 DNA sequence: TGTGCCAGTAGTATGGGGAGGGTCCGTCAAGAGACCCAGTACTTC. Amino acid sequence: CASSMGRVRQETQYF. The genes are TRBV19 and TRBJ2-5, with 7 bases that match TRBD2. The germline gives CDR1 LNHDA, CDR2 SQIVND (reference sequence). CDR3 size: 15 residues. The junction had 6 bases not matched to a gene; V was cut back by 3 bases and J by 2 bases.

This clone was found a few times. The CDR3 DNA sequence: TGTGCCAGCAGAACTAGAACACCAGGCACTGAAGCTTTCTTT. Its protein product is CASRTRTPGTEAFF. V and J are TRBV28 and TRBJ1-1; D ambiguous. The germline V gene encodes CDR1 MDHEN and CDR2 SYDVKM. The V end was cut by 6 bases, the J end by 4 bases, with 15 bases between. The CDR3 spans 14 residues.